This TCR beta chain was found in a study of T cell clonality in common variable immunodeficiency. Findings and limits, study-wide: Compared with controls, CVID subjects had fewer shared TCRbeta clones. Repertoire-complication correlations in CVID were limited by patient heterogeneity. Fewer deletions and N-nucleotide insertions were reportedly seen in common variable immunodeficiency TCR beta sequences.

Germline V lookup: CDR1 SNHLY, CDR2 FYNNEI. V lost 8 bases and J lost 2, with 15 bases in between. The CDR3 loop spans 14 amino acids. Some clones are missing from TCRdb's copy, which holds only in-frame ones; the method was immunoSEQ multiplex PCR. The repertoire yields tens of thousands of clones, none seen only once; the top ten contain approximately 4%. For at least one year, all CVID subjects received replacement immunoglobulin. With regard to this clone: Antigen specificity is unknown. The CDR3 goes on 3 residues after the read ends, and that part is filled in from the germline J gene.

Sequencing input: peripheral blood mononuclear cells. The sequence came from a human donor with common variable immunodeficiency. The chain employs TRBV2 and TRBJ2-5; possibly TRBD1 or TRBD2 for D (5 bases each). The CDR3: CASRGVQLQETQYF. CDR3 bases read: TGTGCCAGCCGAGGGGTGCAATTACAAGAGACC.